Listed below are T cell receptor beta chains from one sample, sequenced in a study of CD8 T cells in acute hepatitis C reinfection. Clones were sequenced by immunoSEQ multiplex PCR, and TCRdb holds only the in-frame ones, with some missing. Altogether about 470 clones are present, around 48% being singletons, with the ten largest covering 45% to 50%. The sample was HCV NS3-1073 tetramer-sorted CD8+ T cells from PBMCs, taken during acute infection. The receptors were sampled from a man younger than 45 with chronic hepatitis C. Each CDR3 is given with its conserved first and last residue. D genes are given only for firm matches. Clone size is stated in some rows and not others, as once, few, many or a class when expanded.

CDR3nt	CDR3aa	abundance	v_gene	d_gene	j_gene
TGTGCCAGCAGTTCCCCCCGGGGGGTATTCATGAACACTGAAGCTTTCTTT	CASSSPRGVFMNTEAFF	.	TRBV28	.	TRBJ1-1
TGTGCCAGCAGCCATTCCACAGGGGAAAACTATGGCTACACCTTC	CASSHSTGENYGYTF	.	TRBV14	TRBD1	TRBJ1-2
TGTGCCAGCAGTGAGTTGACACTCGGGGACTACGAGCAGTACTTC	CASSELTLGDYEQYF	few	TRBV6-8	.	TRBJ2-7
TGCGCCAGCAGCCCCCCCCTCGGGAGCGGGGGATACCAAGAGACCCAGTACTTC	CASSPPLGSGGYQETQYF	.	TRBV5-1	TRBD2	TRBJ2-5
TGTGCCACCAGCAGAGAAGGGAACACCGGGGAGCTGTTTTTT	CATSREGNTGELFF	.	TRBV15	.	TRBJ2-2
TGTGCCAGCAGCTTGGCAAGACGGGAATACGAGCAGTACTTC	CASSLARREYEQYF	few	TRBV5-6	.	TRBJ2-7
TGCGCCAGCAGCAAGGGACATCAAGGGGAACCCACTGAAGCTTTCTTT	CASSKGHQGEPTEAFF	.	TRBV5-1	.	TRBJ1-1
TGTGCCAGCAGTGAGCAACTAGCGGGAGTGGGTTCAGATACGCAGTATTTT	CASSEQLAGVGSDTQYF	.	TRBV25-1	TRBD2	TRBJ2-3
TGTGCCAGCAGAGCATCGTTGCTACACTTTCTCGAGACCCAGTACTTC	CASRASLLHFLETQYF	.	TRBV21-1	.	TRBJ2-5
TGTGCCAGCAGCGACTCAGGGGGCAATGAGCAGTTCTTC	CASSDSGGNEQFF	.	TRBV9	TRBD1	TRBJ2-1
TGCGCCAGCAGCCAAGAGGGCAGCGGAGGCACTGAAGCTTTCTTT	CASSQEGSGGTEAFF	.	TRBV4-3	.	TRBJ1-1
TGTGCCACCAGCAGAGATACGCAGGTCCTAACTGGGGCCAACGTCCTGACTTTC	CATSRDTQVLTGANVLTF	.	TRBV15	.	TRBJ2-6
TGTGCCAGCAGAACCGGGACAGGGGAGGTCAATGAGCAGTTCTTC	CASRTGTGEVNEQFF	large	TRBV28	TRBD1	TRBJ2-1
TGCGCCAGCAGCCAAGACCGGCCGGCCTACGAGCAGTACTTC	CASSQDRPAYEQYF	large	TRBV4-3	.	TRBJ2-7
TGTGCCAGCAGCTTGGTGACTAGCGGGGGGTACACAGATACGCAGTATTTT	CASSLVTSGGYTDTQYF	.	TRBV5-6	TRBD2	TRBJ2-3
TGTGCCAGCGCTGGGGCGAAAACGTGGGACGAGCAGTACTTC	CASAGAKTWDEQYF	large	TRBV27	.	TRBJ2-7
TGTGCCAGCAGCTCAGGGGTCGACACTGAAGCTTTCTTT	CASSSGVDTEAFF	.	TRBV7-6	.	TRBJ1-1